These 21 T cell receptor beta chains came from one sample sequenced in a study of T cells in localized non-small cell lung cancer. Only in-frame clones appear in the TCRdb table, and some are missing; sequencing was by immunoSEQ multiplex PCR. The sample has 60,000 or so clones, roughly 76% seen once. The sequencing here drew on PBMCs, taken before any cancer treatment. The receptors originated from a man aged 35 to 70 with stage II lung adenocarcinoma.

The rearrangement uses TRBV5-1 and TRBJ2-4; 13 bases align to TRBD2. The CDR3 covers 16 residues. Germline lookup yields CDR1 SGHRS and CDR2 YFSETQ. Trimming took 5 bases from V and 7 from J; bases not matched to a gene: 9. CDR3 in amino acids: CASSTRTSGSVNIQYF. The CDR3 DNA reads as TGCGCCAGCAGTACTAGGACTAGCGGGAGCGTCAACATTCAGTACTTC.

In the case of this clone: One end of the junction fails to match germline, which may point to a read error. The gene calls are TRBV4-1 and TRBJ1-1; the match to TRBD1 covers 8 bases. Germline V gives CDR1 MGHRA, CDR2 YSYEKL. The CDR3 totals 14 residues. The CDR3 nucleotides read TGCGCCAGCAGCTCAATACTCAGGGGGCGTGAAGGTTTCTTT. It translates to CASSSILRGREGFF.

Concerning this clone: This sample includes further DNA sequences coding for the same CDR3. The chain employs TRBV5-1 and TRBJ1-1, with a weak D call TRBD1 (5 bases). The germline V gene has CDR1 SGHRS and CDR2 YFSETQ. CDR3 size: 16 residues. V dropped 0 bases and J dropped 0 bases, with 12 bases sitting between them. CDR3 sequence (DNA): TGCGCCAGCAGCTTGGTTACCGGCAGGGTGAACACTGAAGCTTTCTTT. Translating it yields CASSLVTGRVNTEAFF. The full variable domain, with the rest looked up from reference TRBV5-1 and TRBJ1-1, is KAGVTQTPRYLIKTRGQQVTLSCSPISGHRSVSWYQQTPGQGLQFLFEYFSETQRNKGNFPGRFSGRQFSNSRSEMNVSTLELGDSALYLCASSLVTGRVNTEAFFGQGTRLTVV.

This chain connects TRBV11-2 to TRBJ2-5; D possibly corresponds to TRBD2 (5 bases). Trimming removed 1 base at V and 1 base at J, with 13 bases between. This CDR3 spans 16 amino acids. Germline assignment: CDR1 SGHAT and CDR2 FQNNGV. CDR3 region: CASSLGGARTQETQYF. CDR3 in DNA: TGTGCCAGCAGCTTAGGGGGAGCGAGGACCCAAGAGACCCAGTACTTC.

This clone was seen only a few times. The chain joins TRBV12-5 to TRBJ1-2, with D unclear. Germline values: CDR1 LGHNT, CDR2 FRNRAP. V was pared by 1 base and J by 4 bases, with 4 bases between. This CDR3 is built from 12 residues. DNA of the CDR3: TGTGCTAGTGGTTTGGACAGCTATGGCTACACCTTC. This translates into CASGLDSYGYTF.

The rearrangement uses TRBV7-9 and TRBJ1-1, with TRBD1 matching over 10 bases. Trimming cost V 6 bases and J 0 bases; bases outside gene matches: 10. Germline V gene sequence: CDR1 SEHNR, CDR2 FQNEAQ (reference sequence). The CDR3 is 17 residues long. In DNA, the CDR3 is TGTGCCAGCAGTTCCCTTCCCGGGACAGGGGTGAACACTGAAGCTTTCTTT. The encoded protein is CASSSLPGTGVNTEAFF.

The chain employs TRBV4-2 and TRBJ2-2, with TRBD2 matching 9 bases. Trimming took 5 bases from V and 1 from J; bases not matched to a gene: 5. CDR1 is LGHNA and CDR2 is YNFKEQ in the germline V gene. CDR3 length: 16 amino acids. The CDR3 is CASSVRTSENTGELFF. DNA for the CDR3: TGTGCCAGCAGCGTTAGGACTAGCGAGAACACCGGGGAGCTGTTTTTT.

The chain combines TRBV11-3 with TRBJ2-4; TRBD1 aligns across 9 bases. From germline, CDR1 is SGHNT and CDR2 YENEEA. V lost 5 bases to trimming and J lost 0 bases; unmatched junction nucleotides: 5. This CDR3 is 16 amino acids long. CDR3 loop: CASSPGQGLAKNIQYF. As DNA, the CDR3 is TGTGCCAGCAGCCCCGGACAGGGGCTAGCCAAAAACATTCAGTACTTC.

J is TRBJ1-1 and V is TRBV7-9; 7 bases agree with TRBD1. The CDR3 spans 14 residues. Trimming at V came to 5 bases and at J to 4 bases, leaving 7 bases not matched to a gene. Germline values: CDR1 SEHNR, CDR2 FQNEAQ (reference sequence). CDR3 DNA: TGTGCCAGCAGCGCAAAGACAGGGATCACTGAAGCTTTCTTT. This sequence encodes CASSAKTGITEAFF.

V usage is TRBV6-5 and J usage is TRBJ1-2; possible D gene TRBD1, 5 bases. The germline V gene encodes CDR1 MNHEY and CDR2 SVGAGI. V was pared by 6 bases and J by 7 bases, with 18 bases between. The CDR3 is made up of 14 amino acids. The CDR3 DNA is TGTGCCAGCAGGCCTGGGTGGGGGAATATTGGCTACACCTTC. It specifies CASRPGWGNIGYTF.

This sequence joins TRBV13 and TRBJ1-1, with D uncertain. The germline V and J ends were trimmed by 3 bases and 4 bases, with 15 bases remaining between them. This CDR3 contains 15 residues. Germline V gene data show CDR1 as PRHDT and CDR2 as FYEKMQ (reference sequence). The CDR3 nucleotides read TGTGCCAGCAGCTTGTCCCAGCCGCGGGGCACTGAAGCTTTCTTT. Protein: CASSLSQPRGTEAFF.

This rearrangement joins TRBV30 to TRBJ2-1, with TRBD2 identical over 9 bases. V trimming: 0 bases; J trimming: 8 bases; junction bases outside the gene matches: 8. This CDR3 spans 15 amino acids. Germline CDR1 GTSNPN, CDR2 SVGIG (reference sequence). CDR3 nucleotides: TGTGCCTGGAGTGTTGGGAGCGGGAGGATAGATGAGCAGTTCTTC. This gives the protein CAWSVGSGRIDEQFF.

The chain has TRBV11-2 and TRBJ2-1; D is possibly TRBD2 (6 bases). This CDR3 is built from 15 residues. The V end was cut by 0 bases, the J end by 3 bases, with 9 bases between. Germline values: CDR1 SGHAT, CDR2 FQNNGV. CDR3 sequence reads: CASSLEAGSYNEQFF. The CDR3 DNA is TGTGCCAGCAGCTTAGAGGCCGGGAGCTACAATGAGCAGTTCTTC.

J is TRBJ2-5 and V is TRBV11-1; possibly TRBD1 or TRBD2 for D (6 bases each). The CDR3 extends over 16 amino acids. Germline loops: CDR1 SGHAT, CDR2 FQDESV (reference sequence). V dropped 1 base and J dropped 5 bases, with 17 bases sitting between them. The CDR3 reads CASSLGLRGLRETQYF. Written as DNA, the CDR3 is TGTGCCAGCAGCTTAGGTCTACGGGGGCTCCGGGAGACCCAGTACTTC.

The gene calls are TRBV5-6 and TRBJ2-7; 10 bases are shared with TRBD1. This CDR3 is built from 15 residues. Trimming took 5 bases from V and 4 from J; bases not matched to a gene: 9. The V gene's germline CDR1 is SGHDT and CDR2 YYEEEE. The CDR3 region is CASRAWGQGKYEQYF. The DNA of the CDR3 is TGTGCCAGCAGAGCCTGGGGACAGGGGAAGTACGAGCAGTACTTC.

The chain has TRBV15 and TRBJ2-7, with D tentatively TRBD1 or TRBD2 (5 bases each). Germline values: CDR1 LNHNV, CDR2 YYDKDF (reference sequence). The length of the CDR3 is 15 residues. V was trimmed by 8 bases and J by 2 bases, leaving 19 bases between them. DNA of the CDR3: TGTGCCACCGCGGACCGGGACCCTGAGACCTACGAGCAGTACTTC. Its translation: CATADRDPETYEQYF.

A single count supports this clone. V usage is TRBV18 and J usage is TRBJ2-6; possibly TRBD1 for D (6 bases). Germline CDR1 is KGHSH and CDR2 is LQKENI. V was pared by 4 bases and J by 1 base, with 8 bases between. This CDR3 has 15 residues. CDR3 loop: CASSQQGSGANVLTF. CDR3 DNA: TGTGCCAGCTCACAACAGGGATCTGGGGCCAACGTCCTGACTTTC.

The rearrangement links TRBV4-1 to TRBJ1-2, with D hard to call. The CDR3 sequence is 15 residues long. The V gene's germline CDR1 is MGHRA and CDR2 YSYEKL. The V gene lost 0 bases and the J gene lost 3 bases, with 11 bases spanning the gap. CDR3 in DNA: TGCGCCAGCAGCCAAGATGTCAGGCCCCACTATGGCTACACCTTC. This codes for CASSQDVRPHYGYTF.

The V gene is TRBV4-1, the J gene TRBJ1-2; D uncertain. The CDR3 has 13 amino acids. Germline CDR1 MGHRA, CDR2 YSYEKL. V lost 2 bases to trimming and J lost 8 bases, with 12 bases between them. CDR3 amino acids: CASSQSFRRGYTF. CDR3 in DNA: TGCGCCAGCAGCCAAAGCTTCCGGAGGGGCTACACCTTC.

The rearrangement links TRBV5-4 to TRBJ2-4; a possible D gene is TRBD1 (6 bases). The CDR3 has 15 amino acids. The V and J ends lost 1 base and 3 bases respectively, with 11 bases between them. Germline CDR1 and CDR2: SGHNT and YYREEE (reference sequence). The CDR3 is CASSLQGPNKNIQYF. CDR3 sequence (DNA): TGTGCCAGCAGCTTGCAGGGGCCGAACAAAAACATTCAGTACTTC. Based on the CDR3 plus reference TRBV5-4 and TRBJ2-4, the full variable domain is ETGVTQSPTHLIKTRGQQVTLRCSSQSGHNTVSWYQQALGQGPQFIFQYYREEENGRGNFPPRFSGLQFPNYSSELNVNALELDDSALYLCASSLQGPNKNIQYFGAGTRLSVL.

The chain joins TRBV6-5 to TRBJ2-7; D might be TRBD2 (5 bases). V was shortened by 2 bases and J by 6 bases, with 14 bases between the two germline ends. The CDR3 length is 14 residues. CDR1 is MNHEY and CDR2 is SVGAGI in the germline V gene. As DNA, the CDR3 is TGTGCCAGCAGTTACGGAGCGGACCCACGCGAGCAGTACTTC. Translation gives CASSYGADPREQYF.